Listed below are T cell receptor beta chains from one sample, sequenced in a study of blood T cell repertoires in COVID-19. Method: immunoSEQ multiplex PCR; TCRdb's copy keeps in-frame clones and lacks some. The data hold some 45,000 clones, with about 80% observed a single time. The sample was peripheral blood. These receptors were obtained from a man aged 70 or older with acute or convalescent COVID-19. Each CDR3 is given with its conserved first and last residue. Fields, in order: V gene, J gene, clone size, CDR3 protein. Clone size is not always given. Where it is, it says once, few, many or a class for expanded clones.

>TRBV5-3|TRBJ1-2|.
CARSLLTSSNYGYTF
>TRBV6-1|TRBJ1-1|.
CASSDTGRKGGTEAFF
>TRBV7-8|TRBJ1-1|few
CASSSNPGTGGTEAFF
>TRBV9|TRBJ1-3|once
CASSGGQDDYSGNTIYF
>TRBV12-3/TRBV12-4|TRBJ1-2|.
CASKKGARYGYTF
>TRBV19|TRBJ1-1|.
CASSIDSGRPGTEAFF
>TRBV19|TRBJ1-2|.
CASSVRWTALEAYYGYTF
>TRBV6-5|TRBJ2-7|.
CASTPGQGGEQYF
>TRBV9|TRBJ1-5|.
CAIPGTGQPQHF
>TRBV4-2|TRBJ1-5|.
CASSQDRTTDRVQHF
>TRBV9|TRBJ2-2|.
CASSLTGTGTRAGELFF
>TRBV6-2/TRBV6-3|TRBJ2-3|.
CASSFGRGPLTDTQYF
>TRBV10-3|TRBJ1-2|once
CAISEFGGANYGYTF
>TRBV19|TRBJ1-3|once
CASHGWGLTSGNTIYF
>TRBV19|TRBJ2-1|.
CASSMDRGGYNEQFF
>TRBV27|TRBJ2-7|.
CASRTSGDYEQYF
>TRBV24-1|TRBJ2-1|.
CATSDLQRGGEQFF
>TRBV13|TRBJ1-2|.
CASSLTISSNGYTF
>TRBV5-4|TRBJ1-1|.
CASSADRANTEAFF
>TRBV28|TRBJ2-6|.
CASSQGGSGANVLTF
>TRBV24-1|TRBJ2-3|.
CATSAPDRGSDTQYF
>TRBV7-9|TRBJ1-6|.
CASSFRGEGRNSPLHF
>TRBV5-8|TRBJ1-2|.
CASHRNYGYTF
>TRBV5-1|TRBJ2-6|once
CASSLVVSGANVLTF
>TRBV12-3/TRBV12-4|TRBJ1-5|.
CASSLYDGQPQHF
>TRBV5-1|TRBJ1-6|.
CASSLPDRNSPLHF
>TRBV7-3|TRBJ2-7|.
CASSLRQGGYEQYF
>TRBV5-1|TRBJ2-7|.
CASSDGQVQEEQYF
>TRBV3-1/TRBV3-2|TRBJ2-5|.
CASRGPSETQYF
>TRBV2|TRBJ1-1|.
CASRPGTGHSTEAFF
>TRBV19|TRBJ1-1|.
CASSRDRDTEAFF
>TRBV12-3/TRBV12-4|TRBJ1-2|.
CASSFDRGGYTF
>TRBV30|TRBJ1-5|few
CARYSCRDRAGQPQHF
>TRBV30|TRBJ1-2|.
CAWSVSLTGNGYTF
>TRBV6-2/TRBV6-3|TRBJ2-1|.
CASSYSRTGNEQFF
>TRBV2|TRBJ2-7|few
CASSEGRYAYEQYF
>TRBV7-2|TRBJ1-4|.
CASSLRTGVEEKLFF
>TRBV18|TRBJ1-1|.
CASSPYRANEAFF
>TRBV4-1|TRBJ2-6|.
CASSQGQGAGANVLTF